The 7 T cell receptor beta chains given below trace back to one sample, sequenced in a study of shared clonotypes between healthy human individuals. Here immunoSEQ multiplex PCR was the method, and the copy in TCRdb shows in-frame clones only, minus some. The sample includes some 1,600,000 clones, approximately 98% of them seen just once. The sample comprised naive CD4+ T cells sorted from blood. Subset of the sample: CD45RA+ positively selected. The receptors originated from a man aged 30-40 years in good health.

CDR3 sequence reads: CASSLGYRGQGEKLFF. Here the CDR3 DNA reads TGCGCCAGCAGCTTGGGATACAGGGGGCAAGGGGAAAAACTGTTTTTT. This chain links TRBV5-1 with TRBJ1-4, with 9 bases that match TRBD1. J was trimmed by 8 bases and V by 0 bases; bases with no gene match: 8. The CDR3 length is 16 residues. Looked up from germline, CDR1 is SGHRS and CDR2 is YFSETQ.

This clone was seen a single time. J is TRBJ2-7 and V is TRBV5-1; TRBD1 aligns across 9 bases. CDR3 size: 14 residues. Germline CDR1 SGHRS, CDR2 YFSETQ. V lost 5 bases and J lost 4; bases outside the gene matches: 7. Here the CDR3 reads CASRPGQGQYEQYF. DNA for the CDR3: TGCGCCAGCAGGCCGGGACAGGGACAATACGAGCAGTACTTC.

V usage is TRBV5-1 and J usage is TRBJ2-2; no definite D call. The CDR3 totals 14 residues. In germline, CDR1 is SGHRS, CDR2 YFSETQ. Trimming shortened V by 3 bases and J by 3 bases, and 9 bases separated the two germline ends. Here the CDR3 reads CASSSARDTGELFF. CDR3 nucleotides: TGCGCCAGCAGCTCAGCTAGGGACACCGGGGAGCTGTTTTTT.

This chain uses TRBV5-1 with TRBJ2-7; a weak D match, TRBD1 (6 bases). This CDR3 spans 14 amino acids. Germline loops: CDR1 SGHRS, CDR2 YFSETQ. V lost 3 bases and J 0 bases, leaving 10 bases between the germline ends. The CDR3 region is CASSYGQFSYEQYF. The CDR3 nucleotides read TGCGCCAGCAGCTACGGACAGTTCTCCTACGAGCAGTACTTC.

This rearrangement joins TRBV2 to TRBJ1-1; D is possibly TRBD1 (5 bases). The ends were cut back, 8 bases at V and 5 bases at J, with 15 bases in the middle. CDR3 length equals 13 residues. The germline V gene has CDR1 SNHLY and CDR2 FYNNEI. CDR3 coding DNA: TGTGCCAGCCGGACGGGGCTAGGGACTGAAGCTTTCTTT. It codes for CASRTGLGTEAFF.

The V gene is TRBV7-9, the J gene TRBJ1-1; TRBD1 aligns across 8 bases. The V segment lost 1 base and the J segment 11 bases; nucleotides outside the gene matches: 6. The CDR3 totals 13 residues. The germline gives CDR1 SEHNR, CDR2 FQNEAQ (reference sequence). CDR3 amino acids: CASSLGYRGAAFF. CDR3 bases: TGTGCCAGCAGCTTAGGCTACAGGGGGGCGGCTTTCTTT.

V and J are TRBV7-9 and TRBJ2-1; 10 bases map to TRBD2. Germline V gene sequence: CDR1 SEHNR, CDR2 FQNEAQ (reference sequence). The J segment lost 7 bases and the V segment lost 3 bases, leaving 6 bases of the junction unmatched. This CDR3 region has 15 residues. In DNA, the CDR3 is TGTGCCAGCAGCTTGAGCGGGAGGGCCAAGAATGAGCAGTTCTTC. Amino acids: CASSLSGRAKNEQFF.